The 2 T cell receptor beta chains below all came from one sample that was sequenced in a study of ipilimumab plus nivolumab after autologous stem cell transplantation. Assay: immunoSEQ multiplex PCR; the TCRdb copy retains only in-frame clones and omits some. The repertoire has over 80,000 clones, 75% to 85% of them found once; the top ten carry less than 2.5%. The sample was PBMCs, taken in a trial of ipilimumab plus nivolumab as post-transplant consolidation. The origin of the receptors is a male donor with diffuse large B-cell lymphoma.

The genes are TRBV7-2 and TRBJ2-5; 10 positions agree with TRBD2. The DNA matches TRBJ2-7 better at its end, which makes the J call doubtful. Per germline, CDR1 SGHTA and CDR2 FQGNSA. This CDR3 has 15 residues. This CDR3 reads CASSLTSGQYSEQYF. The CDR3 coding sequence is TGTGCCAGCAGCTTGACTAGCGGGCAATACAGCGAGCAGTACTTC.

The V gene is TRBV6-6, the J gene TRBJ1-1; D is uncertain. Looked up from germline, CDR1 is MNHNY and CDR2 is SVGAGI (reference sequence). V was shortened by 0 bases and J by 1 base, with 6 bases between the two germline ends. This CDR3 spans 14 amino acids. The CDR3 loop reads CASSYSRGNTEAFF. For the CDR3, the DNA is TGTGCCAGCAGTTACTCCCGGGGGAACACTGAAGCTTTCTTT.